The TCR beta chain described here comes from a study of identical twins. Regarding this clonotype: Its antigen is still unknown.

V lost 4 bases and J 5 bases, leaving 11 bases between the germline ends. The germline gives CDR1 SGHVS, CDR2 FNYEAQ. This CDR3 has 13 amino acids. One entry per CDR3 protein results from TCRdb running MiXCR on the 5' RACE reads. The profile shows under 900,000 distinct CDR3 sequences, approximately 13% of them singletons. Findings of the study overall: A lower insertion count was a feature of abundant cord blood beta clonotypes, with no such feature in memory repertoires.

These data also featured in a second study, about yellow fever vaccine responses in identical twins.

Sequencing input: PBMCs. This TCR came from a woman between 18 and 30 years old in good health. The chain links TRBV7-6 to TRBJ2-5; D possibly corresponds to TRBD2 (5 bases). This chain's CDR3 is CASSSSSGETQYF. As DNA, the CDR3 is TGTGCCAGCAGCTCCTCGTCGGGGGAGACCCAGTACTTC.